The clone carrying this T cell receptor beta chain was counted many times. Its antigen is currently unknown. Germline V CDR1 and CDR2: LNHDA, SQIVND (reference sequence). V was clipped by 4 bases and J by 1 base; unmatched bases: 6. The CDR3 covers 15 residues. Other autoimmune diseases, uncontrolled infections, pregnancy or lactation ruled patients out of participation. It was from about 9.1 ml of fresh peripheral blood that the PBMCs came. The sample is drawn from a study of Graves' ophthalmopathy and Graves' hyperthyroidism. Amplified TCR beta CDR3 regions were obtained using RNA transcripts as template. RT-PCR was first run with HTBI primers, then multiplex PCR in a second round. One entry per CDR3 protein, called by TCRdb with MiXCR from the multiplex PCR reads. The table lists about 370,000 distinct CDR3 sequences, 17% of them singletons, with approximately 2.4% in the top ten. Findings and caveats of the study: For predicting ophthalmopathy progression, the model had 70.59% sensitivity and 72% to 75% specificity. Blood also harbored most expanded thyroid clonotypes above 0.001 frequency.

The chain carries TRBV19 and TRBJ1-1; TRBD1 matches at 7 bases. The sequence derives from an adult woman with stable Graves' hyperthyroidism. Sample: peripheral blood. The CDR3 region is CASSTRQGENTEAFF. CDR3 DNA sequence: TGTGCCAGTAGTACGCGACAGGGAGAGAACACTGAAGCTTTCTTT.